This TCR beta chain stems from a study of CD8+CD57+ T cells in acquired aplastic anemia. Overall study results and limits: Patients and controls shared nearly 30 CD8+ CDR3 sequences, highly expressed in patients.

There are 13 residues in the CDR3. The V end was cut by 1 base, the J end by 3 bases, with 7 bases between. This clonotype was counted many times. Its antigen is unidentified. Previously, flow cytometry had revealed CD8+CD57+ cell expansion in the patients chosen for sequencing. All participating patients were living with severe acquired aplastic anemia. There was no therapy given to any patient before the blood sampling took place. Genomic DNA constituted the template upon which TCR beta VDJ and CDR3 profiling was performed. TCRdb independently ran MiXCR on the reads; one entry per CDR3 protein. The data contain 150,000 to 200,000 distinct CDR3 sequences, around 47% of them singletons.

The sequenced sample was sorted CD4+, CD8+, or CD8+CD57+ T cells (not recorded which) from PBMCs. The rearrangement links TRBV12-3 or TRBV12-4 to TRBJ2-7; D uncertain. This sequence was found in a human donor with aplastic anemia. The CDR3 loop is CASSLGSIYEQYF. The CDR3 coding sequence is TGTGCCAGCAGTTTAGGGTCCATCTACGAGCAGTACTTC.